One and the same sample provided the 29 T cell receptor beta chains below, sequenced in a study of blood T cell repertoires in COVID-19. Assay used: immunoSEQ multiplex PCR; TCRdb lists only in-frame clones, some missing. The table shows roughly 290,000 clones, with approximately 80% occurring only once. Sequenced input: peripheral blood. The receptors derive from a woman in her 50s with active or convalescent COVID-19.

The V call is TRBV27, the J call TRBJ1-1; 10 positions agree with TRBD1. V shed 6 bases, J shed 6 bases, and the junction held 10 bases outside the gene matches. The CDR3 has 15 residues. Germline lookup yields CDR1 MNHEY and CDR2 SMNVEV (reference sequence). CDR3 in DNA: TGTGCCAGCAGCCCCCCCCGGGACAGGGGCGCTGAAGCTTTCTTT. Residues: CASSPPRDRGAEAFF.

The gene calls are TRBV20-1 and TRBJ2-2; D perhaps matches TRBD2 (6 bases). The CDR3 totals 13 residues. With 3 bases removed from V and 6 bases from J, the gap between germline ends came to 11 bases. The germline V gene encodes CDR1 DFQATT and CDR2 SNEGSKA (reference sequence). CDR3 nucleotide sequence: TGCAGTGCTAGTCGGGAGTTGGCCGGGGAGCTGTTTTTT. This gives the protein CSASRELAGELFF.

The chain employs TRBV7-8 and TRBJ1-1; 7 nucleotides line up with TRBD1. This CDR3 region has 15 residues. J gave up 5 bases and V 4 bases, and 10 bases lay outside the gene matches. Germline-derived CDR1 and CDR2 are SGHVS and FQNEAQ. The DNA for the CDR3 is TGTGCCAGCAGCTCTGATACAGGGGAATGGACTGAAGCTTTCTTT. Its translation: CASSSDTGEWTEAFF.

The chain links TRBV21-1 to TRBJ2-1; the tabulated D call, TRBD2, remains unverified against the DNA. TRBV21-1 is designated a pseudogene. The CDR3 loop spans 22 amino acids. CDR3 DNA: TGTGCCAGCAGCAAAATAGGAGTAAGAGGGACTAGCGCGAGCTGCTCCTACAATGAGCAGTTCTTC. Amino acid sequence: CASSKIGVRGTSASCSYNEQFF.

The chain links TRBV7-9 to TRBJ1-1; the match to TRBD1 covers 8 bases. The CDR3 length is 13 residues. With V trimmed by 5 bases and J by 13 bases, 12 bases remained unmatched. CDR1 is SEHNR and CDR2 is FQNEAQ in the germline V gene (reference sequence). CDR3 nucleotide sequence: TGTGCCAGCAGCCCGAACAGGGGGTTTAAAGATTTCTTT. Protein: CASSPNRGFKDFF.

This chain joins TRBV12-3 or TRBV12-4 and TRBJ1-4; D gene unclear. Trimming removed 7 bases from V and 7 bases from J, with 10 bases in between. The CDR3 is 12 amino acids. The CDR3: CASTLSGEKLFF. The CDR3 DNA is TGTGCCAGCACATTGTCGGGTGAAAAACTGTTTTTT.

This clone was detected only a few times. The chain uses TRBV2 and TRBJ2-3; 11 bases line up with TRBD2. V dropped 6 bases and J dropped 0; count of bases not matched to a gene: 11. Germline V gene lookup returns CDR1 SNHLY and CDR2 FYNNEI. The CDR3 extends over 18 amino acids. The CDR3 nucleotides are TGTGCCAGCAGGGTGACTAGCGGGAAGCCGTTAAGCACAGATACGCAGTATTTT. Its translation: CASRVTSGKPLSTDTQYF.

The J gene is TRBJ2-7, the V gene TRBV7-2, with a possible D match to TRBD2 (5 bases). Per germline, CDR1 SGHTA and CDR2 FQGNSA. The CDR3 loop spans 14 amino acids. Between the trimmed V and J ends, which lost 2 bases and 2 bases, there was a span of 10 bases. This chain's CDR3 is CASSLRVGAYEQYF. For the CDR3, the DNA is TGTGCCAGCAGCTTAAGAGTCGGGGCCTACGAGCAGTACTTC.

This chain links TRBV29-1 with TRBJ1-1; TRBD1 matches 7 bases. Germline lookup yields CDR1 SQVTM and CDR2 ANQGSEA. The junction had 3 bases not matched to a gene; V was cut back by 6 bases and J by 2 bases. The CDR3 has 12 amino acids. CDR3: CSVGTANTEAFF. The CDR3 DNA follows: TGCAGCGTCGGGACAGCTAACACTGAAGCTTTCTTT.

The rearrangement joins TRBV7-3 to TRBJ1-2; weak D call: TRBD1 (6 bases). The CDR3 runs to 13 residues. V lost 2 bases and J lost 6, with 10 bases in between. In germline, CDR1 is SGHTA, CDR2 FQGTGA. For the CDR3, the DNA is TGTGCCAGCAGCTTAGGGGGGGCGGATGGCTACACCTTC. Translation gives CASSLGGADGYTF. The full variable domain, in which reference TRBV7-3 and TRBJ1-2 provide the parts outside the CDR3, is GAGVSQTPSNKVTEKGKYVELRCDPISGHTALYWYRQSLGQGPEFLIYFQGTGAADDSGLPNDRFFAVRPEGSVSTLKIQRTERGDSAVYLCASSLGGADGYTFGSGTRLTVV.

The chain employs TRBV5-1 and TRBJ2-4, with TRBD1 matching 8 bases. With V trimmed by 2 bases and J by 0 bases, 10 bases remained unmatched. Looked up from germline, CDR1 is SGHRS and CDR2 is YFSETQ. There are 18 residues in the CDR3. The CDR3: CASSFSSRGQLAKNIQYF. CDR3 DNA: TGCGCCAGCAGCTTCTCCTCCAGGGGGCAGCTAGCCAAAAACATTCAGTACTTC.

The rearrangement joins TRBV2 to TRBJ1-1; unclear D gene. V was pared by 8 bases and J by 1 base, with 20 bases between. The length of the CDR3 is 16 residues. Per germline, CDR1 SNHLY and CDR2 FYNNEI. CDR3 region: CASQAQPWLKNTEAFF. DNA of the CDR3: TGTGCCAGCCAGGCACAACCTTGGCTAAAGAACACTGAAGCTTTCTTT.

There are a few counts of this clone. This chain joins TRBV6-6 and TRBJ2-7; possible D gene TRBD1, 6 bases. Trimming took off 5 bases at V and 0 bases at J, with 11 bases between the two ends. CDR1 is MNHNY and CDR2 is SVGAGI in the germline V gene (reference sequence). The CDR3 runs 14 residues. CDR3 bases: TGTGCCAGCAGTGGACAGAGGAGCTCCTACGAGCAGTACTTC. Encoded protein: CASSGQRSSYEQYF.

This chain links TRBV24-1 with TRBJ1-2; no reliable D call. The V end lost 9 bases, the J end lost 9 bases, and 25 bases lay between the germline ends. The CDR3 extends over 15 amino acids. The germline CDR1 and CDR2 sequences are KGHDR and SFDVKD. CDR3 in amino acids: CATPALDGFLKSYTF. The CDR3 DNA is TGTGCCACCCCCGCGCTAGACGGATTTCTAAAAAGCTACACCTTC.

This clone was seen a few times. This rearrangement joins TRBV7-9 to TRBJ2-7; the D gene is possibly TRBD1 (5 bases). This CDR3 contains 13 residues. Germline loops: CDR1 SEHNR, CDR2 FQNEAQ (reference sequence). V lost 5 bases, J lost 2 bases, and 10 bases lay in between. The CDR3 here is CASSMDNTYEQYF. CDR3 coding DNA: TGTGCCAGCAGCATGGACAATACCTACGAGCAGTACTTC.

The V and J genes are TRBV7-9 and TRBJ2-3; D perhaps matches TRBD1 (5 bases). Germline values: CDR1 SEHNR, CDR2 FQNEAQ (reference sequence). V was trimmed by 4 bases and J by 8 bases, leaving 10 bases between them. The length of the CDR3 is 12 residues. The CDR3 reads CASSSDIGTQYF. CDR3 DNA: TGTGCCAGCAGCTCGGACATAGGTACGCAGTATTTT.

The chain recombines TRBV10-2 with TRBJ1-1; D is perhaps TRBD1 (5 bases). V dropped 7 bases and J dropped 5 bases, with 14 bases sitting between them. The CDR3 covers 13 residues. Germline V gives CDR1 WSHSY, CDR2 SAAADI. Written as DNA, the CDR3 is TGCGCCAGCAAGATGGCAGGGTGGACTGAAGCTTTCTTT. Translated, it gives CASKMAGWTEAFF.

This clone was seen repeatedly, ten times or more. V and J are TRBV9 and TRBJ1-6, with 9 bases lining up with TRBD1. Germline V gene sequence: CDR1 SGDLS, CDR2 YYNGEE. J lost 7 bases, V lost 1 base, and 3 bases had no gene match. The CDR3 consists of 15 residues. CDR3 protein: CASSVNGQGNSPLHF. CDR3 DNA sequence: TGTGCCAGCAGCGTAAACGGACAGGGGAATTCACCCCTCCACTTT.

The V and J genes are TRBV5-1 and TRBJ2-7, with 7 bases matching TRBD2. The CDR3 sequence is 15 residues long. The junction had 6 bases not matched to a gene; V was cut back by 0 bases and J by 3 bases. CDR1 is SGHRS and CDR2 is YFSETQ in the germline V gene. The CDR3 DNA reads TGCGCCAGCAGCTTGGACCTGGCTAGCGGCTACGAGCAGTACTTC. Encoded protein: CASSLDLASGYEQYF.

The gene calls are TRBV7-8 and TRBJ2-7, with 7 bases aligning to TRBD2. V lost 1 base to trimming and J lost 4 bases; unmatched junction nucleotides: 4. Germline V lookup: CDR1 SGHVS, CDR2 FQNEAQ. CDR3 size: 14 residues. CDR3 amino acids: CASSLGGSRYEQYF. The CDR3 DNA follows: TGTGCCAGCAGCTTAGGCGGGAGTAGGTACGAGCAGTACTTC.

About this clone: The identical CDR3 is also encoded by other nucleotide sequences in the sample. The V gene is TRBV2, the J gene TRBJ1-4; the D gene is possibly TRBD1 (6 bases). CDR3 length: 16 residues. V dropped 9 bases and J dropped 0 bases, with 17 bases sitting between them. Germline lookup yields CDR1 SNHLY and CDR2 FYNNEI. CDR3 amino acids: CASRSGEQATNEKLFF. CDR3 coding DNA: TGTGCCAGTCGGTCAGGGGAACAGGCAACTAATGAAAAACTGTTTTTT.

Concerning this clone itself: Compared with germline, one end of the junction differs, possibly owing to a read error. DNA for the CDR3: TGTGCCACCAGTGATCCAGCGGGAGGATGGATCTTC. This codes for CATSDPAGGWIF. The V gene is TRBV24-1, the J gene TRBJ2-1, with 9 bases aligning to TRBD2. CDR1 and CDR2 (germline): KGHDR, SFDVKD. The CDR3 length is 12 residues.

The genes are TRBV4-2 and TRBJ2-1, with 10 bases that match TRBD1. The germline V gene encodes CDR1 LGHNA and CDR2 YNFKEQ. J lost 4 bases, V lost 0 bases, and 12 bases had no gene match. This CDR3 has 19 amino acids. The DNA of the CDR3 is TGTGCCAGCAGCCAAGAAGGGGTACGAGGGGACAGGGGATACAATGAGCAGTTCTTC. It specifies CASSQEGVRGDRGYNEQFF.

The chain is built from TRBV5-1 and TRBJ1-6, with D possibly matching TRBD1 (5 bases). CDR3 length: 15 residues. Germline values: CDR1 SGHRS, CDR2 YFSETQ. The V gene lost 0 bases and the J gene lost 9 bases, with 13 bases spanning the gap. The CDR3 nucleotides read TGCGCCAGCAGCTTGGCCTCAGGGTCCCCTTCACCCCTCCACTTT. This encodes CASSLASGSPSPLHF.

This clone was seen only a few times. This chain connects TRBV28 to TRBJ1-1; TRBD1 is a possible D gene (6 bases). With 2 bases removed from V and 2 bases from J, the gap between germline ends came to 9 bases. CDR1 MDHEN and CDR2 SYDVKM come from the germline V gene. The CDR3 contains 14 residues. The CDR3 nucleotides are TGTGCCAGCAGTTTAACTGGGACAAACACTGAAGCTTTCTTT. Its protein product is CASSLTGTNTEAFF.

This chain's CDR3 is CASRHPGQGNSPLHF. The DNA for the CDR3 is TGTGCCAGCAGACACCCGGGACAGGGAAATTCACCCCTCCACTTT. The V call is TRBV25-1, the J call TRBJ1-6, with 9 nucleotides matching TRBD1. Germline loops: CDR1 MGHDK, CDR2 SYGVNS. The CDR3 length is 15 residues. V was pared by 6 bases and J by 7 bases, with 7 bases of the junction left unmatched. Variable domain in full (rest from reference TRBV25-1 and TRBJ1-6): EADIYQTPRYLVIGTGKKITLECSQTMGHDKMYWYQQDPGMELHLIHYSYGVNSTEKGDLSSESTVSRIRTEHFPLTLESARPSHTSQYLCASRHPGQGNSPLHFGNGTRLTVT.

V and J are TRBV6-2 or TRBV6-3 and TRBJ2-1; 13 bases line up with TRBD2. With 2 bases clipped from V and 8 bases from J, the junction kept 15 bases outside the gene matches. CDR1 and CDR2 from the germline V gene are MNHEY and SVGEGT. The CDR3 runs 19 residues. The DNA for the CDR3 is TGTGCCAGCAGTTACCTAACTAGCGGGAGGGCCTTATTGATGGATGAGCAGTTCTTC. It translates to CASSYLTSGRALLMDEQFF.

This clone was found a few times. The gene calls are TRBV5-1 and TRBJ1-5, with 7 nucleotides matching TRBD1. Germline CDR1 reads SGHRS; CDR2 reads YFSETQ. Trimming cost V 2 bases and J 3 bases; bases outside gene matches: 5. The CDR3 is 15 amino acids. The chain's CDR3 is CASSLQGRNNQPQHF. As DNA, the CDR3 is TGCGCCAGCAGCTTACAGGGGAGGAACAATCAGCCCCAGCATTTT.

The chain employs TRBV19 and TRBJ2-7; TRBD2 might be the D (5 bases). The CDR3 extends over 16 amino acids. CDR1 LNHDA and CDR2 SQIVND come from the germline V gene (reference sequence). The V gene lost 3 bases and the J gene lost 4 bases, with 19 bases spanning the gap. In nucleotides, the CDR3 is TGTGCCAGTAGTATCTCCGTGAGGGAGCCTCCGTACGAGCAGTACTTC. Its protein is CASSISVREPPYEQYF.